The source of this T cell receptor beta chain is a study of control samples from healthy donors and cancer patients. TCRdb's table, derived via immunoSEQ multiplex PCR, lists solely in-frame clones and lacks some. The sample has 170,000 or so clones, 94% seen once. The CDR3 length is 16 residues. Unmatched junction bases numbered 4, after V lost 2 bases and J lost 5 bases. Germline V lookup: CDR1 MNHEY, CDR2 SMNVEV (reference sequence). The material sequenced was blood. The TCR was taken from a woman between 18 and 30 years old in good health. The genes are TRBV27 and TRBJ1-6; TRBD1 agrees at 9 bases. The CDR3 reads CASSLGGTGNNSPLHF. The CDR3 nucleotides are TGTGCCAGCAGTTTAGGAGGGACAGGGAATAATTCACCCCTCCACTTT.